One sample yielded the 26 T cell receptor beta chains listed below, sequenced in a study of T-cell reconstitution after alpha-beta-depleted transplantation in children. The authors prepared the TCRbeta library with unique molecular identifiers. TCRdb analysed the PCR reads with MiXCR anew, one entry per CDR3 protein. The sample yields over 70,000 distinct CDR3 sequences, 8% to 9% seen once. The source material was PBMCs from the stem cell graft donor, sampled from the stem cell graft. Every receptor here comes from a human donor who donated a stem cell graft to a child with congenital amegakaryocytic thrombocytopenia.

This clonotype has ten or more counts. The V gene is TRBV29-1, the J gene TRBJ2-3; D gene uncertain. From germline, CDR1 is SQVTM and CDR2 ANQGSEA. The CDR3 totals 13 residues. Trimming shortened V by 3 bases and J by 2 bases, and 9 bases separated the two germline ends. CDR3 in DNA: TGCAGCGTTGATGGCAGAACCACAGATACGCAGTATTTT. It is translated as CSVDGRTTDTQYF.

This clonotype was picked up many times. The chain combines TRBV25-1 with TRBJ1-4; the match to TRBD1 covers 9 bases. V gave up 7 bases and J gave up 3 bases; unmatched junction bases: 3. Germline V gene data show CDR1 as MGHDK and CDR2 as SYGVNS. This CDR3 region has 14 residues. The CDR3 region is CASTRTGANEKLFF. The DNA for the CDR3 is TGTGCCAGCACCCGGACAGGGGCTAATGAAAAACTGTTTTTT.

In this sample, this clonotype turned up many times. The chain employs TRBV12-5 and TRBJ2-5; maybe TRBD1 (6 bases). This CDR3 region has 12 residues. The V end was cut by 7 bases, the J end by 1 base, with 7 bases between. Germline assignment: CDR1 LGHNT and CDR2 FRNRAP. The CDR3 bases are TGTGCTAGTGCACAGGGCCAAGAGACCCAGTACTTC. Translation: CASAQGQETQYF.

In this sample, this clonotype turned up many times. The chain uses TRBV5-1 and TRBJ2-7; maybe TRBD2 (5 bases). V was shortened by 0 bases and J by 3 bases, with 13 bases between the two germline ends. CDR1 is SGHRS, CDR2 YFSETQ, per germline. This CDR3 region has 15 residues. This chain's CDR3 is CASSLGFSGNYEQYF. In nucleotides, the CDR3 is TGCGCCAGCAGCTTGGGTTTTTCGGGGAACTACGAGCAGTACTTC.

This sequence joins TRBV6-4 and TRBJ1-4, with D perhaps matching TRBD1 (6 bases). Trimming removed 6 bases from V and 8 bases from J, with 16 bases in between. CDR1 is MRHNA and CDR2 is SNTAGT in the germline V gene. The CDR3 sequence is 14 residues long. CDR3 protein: CASRTGRVQEKLFF. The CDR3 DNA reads TGTGCCAGCAGGACAGGCCGGGTGCAGGAAAAACTGTTTTTT.

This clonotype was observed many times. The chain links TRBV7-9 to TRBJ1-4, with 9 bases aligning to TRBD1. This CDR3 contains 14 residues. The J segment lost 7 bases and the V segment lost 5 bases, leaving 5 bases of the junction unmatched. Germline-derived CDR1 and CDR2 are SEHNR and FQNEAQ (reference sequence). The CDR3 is CASSTDRGGEKLFF. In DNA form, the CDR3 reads TGTGCCAGCAGCACGGACAGGGGTGGTGAAAAACTGTTTTTT.

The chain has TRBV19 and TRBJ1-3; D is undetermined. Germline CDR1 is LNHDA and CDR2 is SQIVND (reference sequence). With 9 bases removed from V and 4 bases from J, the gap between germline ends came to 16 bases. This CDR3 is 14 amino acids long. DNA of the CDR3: TGTGCCAGCACGGAGGCCGGACTGGGAAACACCATATATTTT. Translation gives CASTEAGLGNTIYF.

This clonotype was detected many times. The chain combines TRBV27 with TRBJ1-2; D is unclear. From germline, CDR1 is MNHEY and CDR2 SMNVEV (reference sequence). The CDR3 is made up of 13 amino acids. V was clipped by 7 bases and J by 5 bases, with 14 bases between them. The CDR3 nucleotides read TGTGCCAGCACCCCCGGGCTGGGATATGGCTACACCTTC. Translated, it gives CASTPGLGYGYTF.

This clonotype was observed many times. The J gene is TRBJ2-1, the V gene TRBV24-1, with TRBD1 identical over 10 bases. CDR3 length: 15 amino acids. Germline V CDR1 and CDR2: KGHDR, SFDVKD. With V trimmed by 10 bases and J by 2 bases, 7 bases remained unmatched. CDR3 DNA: TGTGCCACAGGCCCCGGGACAGGGGCCTACAATGAGCAGTTCTTC. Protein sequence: CATGPGTGAYNEQFF.

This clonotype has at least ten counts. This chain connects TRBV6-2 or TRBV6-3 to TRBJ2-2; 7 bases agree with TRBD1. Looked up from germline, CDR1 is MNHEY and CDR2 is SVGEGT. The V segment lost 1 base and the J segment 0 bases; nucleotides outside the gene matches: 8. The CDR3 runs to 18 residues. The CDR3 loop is CASSYFSKGAANTGELFF. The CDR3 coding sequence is TGTGCCAGCAGTTACTTCTCTAAGGGGGCGGCGAACACCGGGGAGCTGTTTTTT.

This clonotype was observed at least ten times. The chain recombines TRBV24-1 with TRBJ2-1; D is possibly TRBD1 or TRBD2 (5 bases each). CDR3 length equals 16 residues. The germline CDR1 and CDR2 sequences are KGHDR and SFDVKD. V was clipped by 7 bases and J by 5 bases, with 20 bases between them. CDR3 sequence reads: CATSGGGTRTNNEQFF. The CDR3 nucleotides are TGTGCCACCAGCGGTGGTGGGACCAGAACGAACAATGAGCAGTTCTTC.

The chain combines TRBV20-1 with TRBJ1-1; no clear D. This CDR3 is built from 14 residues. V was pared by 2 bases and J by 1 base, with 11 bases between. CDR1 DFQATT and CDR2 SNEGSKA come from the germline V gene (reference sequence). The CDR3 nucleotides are TGCAGTGCTAGACAAAATTCAGCGAACACTGAAGCTTTCTTT. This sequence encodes CSARQNSANTEAFF.

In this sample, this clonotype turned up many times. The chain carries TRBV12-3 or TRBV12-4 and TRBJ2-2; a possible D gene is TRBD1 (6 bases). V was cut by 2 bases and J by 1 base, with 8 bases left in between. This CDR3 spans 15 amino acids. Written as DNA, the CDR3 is TGTGCCAGCAGTTTACAGGGGCGGAACACCGGGGAGCTGTTTTTT. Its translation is CASSLQGRNTGELFF.

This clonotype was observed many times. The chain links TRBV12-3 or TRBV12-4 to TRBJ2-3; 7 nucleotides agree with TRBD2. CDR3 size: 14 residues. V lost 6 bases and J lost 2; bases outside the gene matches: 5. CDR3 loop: CASRPRLATDTQYF. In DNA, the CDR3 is TGTGCCAGCAGGCCCAGACTAGCCACAGATACGCAGTATTTT.

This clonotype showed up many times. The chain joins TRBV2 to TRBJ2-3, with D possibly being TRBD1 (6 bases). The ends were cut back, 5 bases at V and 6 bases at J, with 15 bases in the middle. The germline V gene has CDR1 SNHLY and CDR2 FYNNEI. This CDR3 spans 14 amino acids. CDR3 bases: TGTGCCAGCAGTTGGGGCGCAGGGGAGGATACGCAGTATTTT. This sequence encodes CASSWGAGEDTQYF.

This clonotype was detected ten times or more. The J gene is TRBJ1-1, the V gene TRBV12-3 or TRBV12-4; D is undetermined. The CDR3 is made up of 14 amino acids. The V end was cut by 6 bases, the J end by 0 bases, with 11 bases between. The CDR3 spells CASSSDRLNTEAFF. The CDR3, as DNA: TGTGCCAGCAGCTCGGACCGACTGAACACTGAAGCTTTCTTT.

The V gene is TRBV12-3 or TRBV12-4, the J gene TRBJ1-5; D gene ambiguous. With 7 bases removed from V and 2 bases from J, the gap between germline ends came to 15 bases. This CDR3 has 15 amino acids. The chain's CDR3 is CASTLDGVGNQPQHF. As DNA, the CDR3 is TGTGCCAGCACCCTAGACGGTGTGGGCAATCAGCCCCAGCATTTT.

In nucleotides, the CDR3 is TGTGCCAACAGTAAAAGGGTTCAGGGAACGTCCTACAATGAGCAGTTCTTC. Its translation: CANSKRVQGTSYNEQFF. The chain recombines TRBV7-4 with TRBJ2-1; D perhaps matches TRBD1 (5 bases). Trimming cost V 10 bases and J 1 base, with 23 bases left between them. CDR1 is SGHVT and CDR2 is SQSDAQ in the germline V gene. The CDR3 sequence is 17 residues long. The entire variable domain, with the rest obtained from reference TRBV7-4 and TRBJ2-1, is as follows: GAGVSQSPRYKVAKRGRDVALRCDSISGHVTLYWYRQTLGQGSEVLTYSQSDAQRDKSGRPSGRFSAERPERSVSTLKIQRTEQGDSAVYLCANSKRVQGTSYNEQFFGPGTRLTVL.

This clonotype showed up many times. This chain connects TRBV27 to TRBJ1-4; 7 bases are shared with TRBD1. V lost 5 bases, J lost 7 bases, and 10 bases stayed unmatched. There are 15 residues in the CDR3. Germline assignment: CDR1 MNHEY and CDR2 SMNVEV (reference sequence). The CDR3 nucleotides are TGTGCCAGCAGTCCCCGGACAGGAACGGGTGAAAAACTGTTTTTT. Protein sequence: CASSPRTGTGEKLFF. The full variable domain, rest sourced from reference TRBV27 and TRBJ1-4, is EAQVTQNPRYLITVTGKKLTVTCSQNMNHEYMSWYRQDPGLGLRQIYYSMNVEVTDKGDVPEGYKVSRKEKRNFPLILESPSPNQTSLYFCASSPRTGTGEKLFFGSGTQLSVL.

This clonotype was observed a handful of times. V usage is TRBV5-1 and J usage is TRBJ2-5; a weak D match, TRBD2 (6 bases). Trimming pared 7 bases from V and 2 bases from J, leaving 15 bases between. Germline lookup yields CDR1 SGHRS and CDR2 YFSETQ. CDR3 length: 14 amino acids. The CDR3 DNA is TGCGCCAGCTCCCAGGGTAGCGGACAAGAGACCCAGTACTTC. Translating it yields CASSQGSGQETQYF.

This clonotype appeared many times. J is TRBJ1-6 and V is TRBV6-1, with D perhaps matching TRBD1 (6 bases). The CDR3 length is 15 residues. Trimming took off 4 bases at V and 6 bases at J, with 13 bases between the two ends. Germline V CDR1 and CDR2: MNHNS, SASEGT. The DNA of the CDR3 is TGTGCCAGCAGTGCCCTCGGGGGCGGTAATTCACCCCTCCACTTT. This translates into CASSALGGGNSPLHF.

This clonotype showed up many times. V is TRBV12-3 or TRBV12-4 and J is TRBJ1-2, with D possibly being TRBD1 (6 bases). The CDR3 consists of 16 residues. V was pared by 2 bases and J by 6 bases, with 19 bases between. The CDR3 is CASSLSPGSGVNGYTF. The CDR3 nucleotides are TGTGCCAGCAGTTTATCCCCAGGGTCAGGGGTGAATGGCTACACCTTC.

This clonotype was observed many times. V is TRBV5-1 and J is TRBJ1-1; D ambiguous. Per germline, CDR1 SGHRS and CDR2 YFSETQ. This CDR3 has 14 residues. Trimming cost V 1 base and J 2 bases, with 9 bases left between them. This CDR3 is CASSLMAGNTEAFF. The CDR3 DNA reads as TGCGCCAGCAGCTTGATGGCGGGTAACACTGAAGCTTTCTTT.

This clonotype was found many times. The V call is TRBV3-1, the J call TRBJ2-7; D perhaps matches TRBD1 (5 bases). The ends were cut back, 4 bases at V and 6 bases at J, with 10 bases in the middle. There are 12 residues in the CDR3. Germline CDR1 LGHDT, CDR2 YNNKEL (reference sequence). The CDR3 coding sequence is TGTGCCAGCAGCCTCCTCAGGGCCGAGCAGTACTTC. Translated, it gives CASSLLRAEQYF.

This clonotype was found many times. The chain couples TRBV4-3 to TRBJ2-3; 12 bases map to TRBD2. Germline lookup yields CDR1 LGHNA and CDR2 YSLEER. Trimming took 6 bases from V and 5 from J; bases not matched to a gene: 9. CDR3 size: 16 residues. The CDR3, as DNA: TGCGCCAGCAGGCCAAGACTAGCGGGAGAAGTAGATACGCAGTATTTT. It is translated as CASRPRLAGEVDTQYF.

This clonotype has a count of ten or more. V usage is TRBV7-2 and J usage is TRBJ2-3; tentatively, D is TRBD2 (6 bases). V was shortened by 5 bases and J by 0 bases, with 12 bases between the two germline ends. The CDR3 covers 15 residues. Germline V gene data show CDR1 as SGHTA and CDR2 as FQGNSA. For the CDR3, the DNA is TGTGCCAGCAGCCCGGACTACCTTAGCACAGATACGCAGTATTTT. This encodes CASSPDYLSTDTQYF.